The rows below give T cell receptor beta chains drawn from one sample of a study of Graves' ophthalmopathy and Graves' hyperthyroidism. TCRdb passed the multiplex PCR reads through MiXCR, listing each CDR3 protein once. This table holds approximately 160,000 distinct CDR3 sequences, approximately 40% found once. The sequencing input was peripheral blood. The source of these receptors is a man aged 25 to 45 with Graves' ophthalmopathy. CDR3s include the opening cysteine and the closing phenylalanine or tryptophan. The D gene is left open where the match is weak. Clone size, where shown, is once, few, many, or a class for clones that have expanded.

V: TRBV6-2/TRBV6-3
D: NA
J: TRBJ2-7
size: NA
DNA: TGTGCCAGCAGTTACACCGTTGGCGAGCAGTACTTC
CDR3: CASSYTVGEQYF

V: TRBV6-1
D: TRBD1
J: TRBJ2-7
size: NA
DNA: TGTGCCAGCAGTAAAGGGACAGGGGTGTACGAGCAGTACTTC
CDR3: CASSKGTGVYEQYF

V: TRBV4-1
D: TRBD1
J: TRBJ1-2
size: many
DNA: TGCGCCAGCACTGTCGGTGGACAGGGGGCAAATGGCTACACCTTC
CDR3: CASTVGGQGANGYTF

V: TRBV27
D: TRBD1
J: TRBJ2-7
size: many
DNA: TGTGCCAGCAGTCCTTGGACAGGGTACTACGAGCAGTACTTC
CDR3: CASSPWTGYYEQYF

V: TRBV6-2/TRBV6-3
D: NA
J: TRBJ1-1
size: NA
DNA: TGTGCCAGCAGTTTTTCCCAGGGATCTGAAGCTTTCTTT
CDR3: CASSFSQGSEAFF

V: TRBV6-1
D: TRBD1
J: TRBJ1-6
size: NA
DNA: TGTGCCAGCAGGACAGGGAGGGTGTCGGATTCACCCCTCCACTTT
CDR3: CASRTGRVSDSPLHF

V: TRBV3-1
D: NA
J: TRBJ1-2
size: many
DNA: TGTGCCAGCAGCCAATCTATCAACTATGGCTACACCTTC
CDR3: CASSQSINYGYTF

V: TRBV12-3/TRBV12-4
D: NA
J: TRBJ2-7
size: NA
DNA: TGTGCCAGCAGTTATAGCATTTCGGACGAGCAGTACTTC
CDR3: CASSYSISDEQYF

V: TRBV7-2
D: NA
J: TRBJ1-6
size: many
DNA: TGTGCCAGCAGCTTGCGACGCAGGGATTCACCCCTCCACTTT
CDR3: CASSLRRRDSPLHF

V: TRBV6-1
D: NA
J: TRBJ1-1
size: NA
DNA: TGTGCCAGCAGTCGTAGGTCTGAAGCTTTCTTT
CDR3: CASSRRSEAFF

V: TRBV11-2
D: TRBD2
J: TRBJ2-2
size: many
DNA: TGTGCCAGCAGCTTCGGACTAGCGGGAGGGCGACTAAACACCGAGGAGCTGTTTTTT
CDR3: CASSFGLAGGRLNTEELFF

V: TRBV19
D: NA
J: TRBJ1-5
size: many
DNA: TGTGCCAGTAGTATATTGGGGCAGGGAATGGATCAGCCCCAGCATTTT
CDR3: CASSILGQGMDQPQHF

V: TRBV5-1
D: NA
J: TRBJ1-1
size: NA
DNA: TGCGCCAGCAGCTTGGTGGGACCCCGAAACACTGAAGCTTTCTTT
CDR3: CASSLVGPRNTEAFF

V: TRBV28
D: NA
J: TRBJ2-4
size: many
DNA: TGTGCCAGCACTGAGTCAGGACGGTGGAACATTCAGTACTTC
CDR3: CASTESGRWNIQYF

V: TRBV12-3/TRBV12-4
D: TRBD1
J: TRBJ1-5
size: many
DNA: TGTGCCAGCAGTCCTGGACAGGCGTATCAGCCCCAGCATTTT
CDR3: CASSPGQAYQPQHF

V: TRBV6-2/TRBV6-3
D: TRBD2
J: TRBJ2-7
size: NA
DNA: TGTGCCAGCTGGGCTAGCGGGGCTACGCCGGGCGAGCAGTACTTC
CDR3: CASWASGATPGEQYF

V: TRBV7-2
D: NA
J: TRBJ2-7
size: many
DNA: TGTGCCAGCAGCCGAAGGGCAGGGCTCGAGCAGTACTTC
CDR3: CASSRRAGLEQYF

V: TRBV29-1
D: NA
J: TRBJ2-2
size: many
DNA: TGCAGCGCGGGCAGGGGGGACACCGGGGAGCTGTTTTTT
CDR3: CSAGRGDTGELFF

V: TRBV12-3/TRBV12-4
D: NA
J: TRBJ2-7
size: many
DNA: TGTGCCAGCAGTATCGCCCGGGACCGCCCGGCTTACTACGAGCAGTACTTC
CDR3: CASSIARDRPAYYEQYF

V: TRBV7-8
D: NA
J: TRBJ2-7
size: NA
DNA: TGTGCCAGCAGCTTGTACGGAGGGGGTACCTACGAGCAGTACTTC
CDR3: CASSLYGGGTYEQYF

V: TRBV30
D: NA
J: TRBJ1-5
size: once
DNA: TGTGCCTGGGGGACTCACAATCAGCCCCAGCATTTT
CDR3: CAWGTHNQPQHF

V: TRBV28
D: NA
J: TRBJ2-7
size: NA
DNA: TGTGCCAGCAAAAGTCCAGGACGGACCTACGAGCAGTACTTC
CDR3: CASKSPGRTYEQYF

V: TRBV28
D: NA
J: TRBJ2-7
size: many
DNA: TGTGCCGGCAGTTTGGGCTACGAGCAGTACTTC
CDR3: CAGSLGYEQYF

V: TRBV6-1
D: NA
J: TRBJ2-7
size: many
DNA: TGTGCCAGCAGTGAAAGTTTCGTAATCTACGAGCAGTACTTC
CDR3: CASSESFVIYEQYF

V: TRBV6-2/TRBV6-3
D: NA
J: TRBJ1-1
size: NA
DNA: TGTGCCAGCAGCGGGCACGGAGAGAACACTGAAGCTTTCTTT
CDR3: CASSGHGENTEAFF

V: TRBV6-2/TRBV6-3
D: NA
J: TRBJ2-7
size: many
DNA: TGTGCCAGCAGTTACGACGGGGAACGGTACTTC
CDR3: CASSYDGERYF

V: TRBV6-2/TRBV6-3
D: TRBD2
J: TRBJ2-6
size: many
DNA: TGTTCCGGTCCGGGACTAGCATCTGGGGCCAACGTCCTGACTTTC
CDR3: CSGPGLASGANVLTF

V: TRBV20-1
D: TRBD1
J: TRBJ1-2
size: NA
DNA: TGCAGTGCCAGGCCAGGGGGATACTATGGCTACACCTTC
CDR3: CSARPGGYYGYTF

V: TRBV7-2
D: NA
J: TRBJ1-2
size: many
DNA: TGTGCCAGCAGCTCCACTACCTTGACAGGCAGCTATGGCTACACCTTC
CDR3: CASSSTTLTGSYGYTF

V: TRBV28
D: TRBD1
J: TRBJ1-1
size: few
DNA: TGTGCCAGCAGTTTACCAGGGGGCCGAGCTTTCTTT
CDR3: CASSLPGGRAFF

V: TRBV12-3/TRBV12-4
D: TRBD2
J: TRBJ2-7
size: NA
DNA: TGTGCCAGCAGTGAGAGCGGGACTTCCTACGAGCAGTACTTC
CDR3: CASSESGTSYEQYF

V: TRBV28
D: NA
J: TRBJ2-5
size: NA
DNA: TGTGCCAGCAGTTCCCTTGTACAAGAGACCCAGTACTTC
CDR3: CASSSLVQETQYF

V: TRBV28
D: NA
J: TRBJ2-5
size: NA
DNA: TGTGCCAGCAGTTTAGGATCAACAGGACAAGAGACCCAGTACTTC
CDR3: CASSLGSTGQETQYF

V: TRBV6-5
D: NA
J: TRBJ2-5
size: NA
DNA: TGTGCCAGCAGTTACTCCTACGACCGCCAAGAGACCCAGTACTTC
CDR3: CASSYSYDRQETQYF

V: TRBV30
D: TRBD1
J: TRBJ2-7
size: NA
DNA: TGTGCCTGGACCCGGACAGGGTTTATATTTGAGCAGTACTTC
CDR3: CAWTRTGFIFEQYF

V: TRBV6-2/TRBV6-3
D: NA
J: TRBJ1-2
size: many
DNA: TGTGCCAGCAGTTGCTTCGACCAAGGGAATGGCTACACCTTC
CDR3: CASSCFDQGNGYTF

V: TRBV6-1
D: TRBD1
J: TRBJ1-5
size: NA
DNA: TGTGCCAGCAGTCTAGACAGGGGTCGGCAGCCCCAGCATTTT
CDR3: CASSLDRGRQPQHF

V: TRBV15
D: TRBD2
J: TRBJ2-7
size: NA
DNA: TGTGCCACCAGCAAGTTGGGGGGGAGCACCCAATACGAGCAGTACTTC
CDR3: CATSKLGGSTQYEQYF

V: TRBV7-3
D: NA
J: TRBJ2-5
size: many
DNA: TGTGCCAGCAGCTTAAGGCCTAGGGCTAGTCCGGGGGAGACCCAGTACTTC
CDR3: CASSLRPRASPGETQYF

V: TRBV6-5
D: NA
J: TRBJ2-2
size: many
DNA: TGTGCCAGCAGTTACCTACCCTCGAGGGAGAGTACCGGGGAGCTGTTTTTT
CDR3: CASSYLPSRESTGELFF

V: TRBV15
D: TRBD1
J: TRBJ2-6
size: many
DNA: TGTGCCACCAGCAGTAGGGGGCCTGGGGCCAACGTCCTGACTTTC
CDR3: CATSSRGPGANVLTF

V: TRBV30
D: NA
J: TRBJ1-5
size: many
DNA: TGTGCCTGGACCACCCGCGGGTTTAGCAATCAGCCCCAGCATTTT
CDR3: CAWTTRGFSNQPQHF

V: TRBV6-1
D: TRBD1
J: TRBJ2-7
size: NA
DNA: TGTGCCAGCACTCAGGACAGGGCATCCTACGAGCAGTACTTC
CDR3: CASTQDRASYEQYF

V: TRBV24-1
D: NA
J: TRBJ2-5
size: NA
DNA: TGTGCCACCAGTGATGGGACCGGGTGGGAGACCCAGTACTTC
CDR3: CATSDGTGWETQYF

V: TRBV2
D: TRBD1
J: TRBJ1-5
size: many
DNA: TGTGCCAGCAGTGAAGGTCGGGACAGGGGGCATCAGCCCCAGCATTTT
CDR3: CASSEGRDRGHQPQHF

V: TRBV6-5
D: TRBD2
J: TRBJ2-5
size: NA
DNA: TGTGCCAGCAGTTACCGGGCTAGCGGGACGTACCAAGAGACCCAGTACTTC
CDR3: CASSYRASGTYQETQYF

V: TRBV12-3/TRBV12-4
D: TRBD2
J: TRBJ2-7
size: NA
DNA: TGTGCCAGCAGTCGACTAGCGGGATCCCCCTACGAGCAGTACTTC
CDR3: CASSRLAGSPYEQYF